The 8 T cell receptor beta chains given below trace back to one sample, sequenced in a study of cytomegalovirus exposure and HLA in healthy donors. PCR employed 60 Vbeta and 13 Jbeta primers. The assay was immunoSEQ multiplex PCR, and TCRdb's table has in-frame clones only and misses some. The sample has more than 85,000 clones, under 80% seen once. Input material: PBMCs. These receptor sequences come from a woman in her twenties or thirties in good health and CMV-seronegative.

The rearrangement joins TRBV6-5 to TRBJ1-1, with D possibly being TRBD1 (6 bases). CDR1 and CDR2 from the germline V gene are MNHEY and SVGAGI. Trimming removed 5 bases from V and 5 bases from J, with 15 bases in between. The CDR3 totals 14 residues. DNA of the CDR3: TGTGCCAGCAGTCCGCGGGGGGCTGGGACTGAAGCTTTCTTT. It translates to CASSPRGAGTEAFF.

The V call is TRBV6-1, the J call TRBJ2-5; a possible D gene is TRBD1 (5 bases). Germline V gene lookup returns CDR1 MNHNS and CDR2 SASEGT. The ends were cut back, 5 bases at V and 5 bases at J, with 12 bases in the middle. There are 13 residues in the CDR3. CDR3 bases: TGTGCCAGCAGTAGGCAGGGTTCGGAGACCCAGTACTTC. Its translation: CASSRQGSETQYF.

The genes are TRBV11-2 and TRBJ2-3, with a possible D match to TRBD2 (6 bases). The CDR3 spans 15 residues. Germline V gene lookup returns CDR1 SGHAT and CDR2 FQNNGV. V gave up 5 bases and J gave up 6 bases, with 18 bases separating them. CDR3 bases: TGTGCCAGCAGCCAGCTAGCGACCCTGGGGGATACGCAGTATTTT. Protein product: CASSQLATLGDTQYF.

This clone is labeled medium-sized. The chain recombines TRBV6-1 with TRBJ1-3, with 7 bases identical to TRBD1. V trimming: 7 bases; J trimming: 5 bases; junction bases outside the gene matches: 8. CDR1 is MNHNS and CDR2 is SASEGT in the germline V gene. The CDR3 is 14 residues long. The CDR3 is CASTYDRVRNTIYF. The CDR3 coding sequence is TGTGCCAGCACCTATGACAGGGTCAGAAACACCATATATTTT.

CDR3 sequence reads: CASGFRETQYF. As DNA, the CDR3 is TGTGCTAGTGGTTTCAGGGAGACCCAGTACTTC. The rearrangement uses TRBV12-5 and TRBJ2-5, with unresolved D. Per germline, CDR1 LGHNT and CDR2 FRNRAP. Trimming pared 3 bases from V and 5 bases from J, leaving 4 bases between. The CDR3 is made up of 11 amino acids. The entire variable domain, with the rest obtained from reference TRBV12-5 and TRBJ2-5, is as follows: DARVTQTPRHKVTEMGQEVTMRCQPILGHNTVFWYRQTMMQGLELLAYFRNRAPLDDSGMPKDRFSAEMPDATLATLKIQPSEPRDSAVYFCASGFRETQYFGPGTRLLVL.

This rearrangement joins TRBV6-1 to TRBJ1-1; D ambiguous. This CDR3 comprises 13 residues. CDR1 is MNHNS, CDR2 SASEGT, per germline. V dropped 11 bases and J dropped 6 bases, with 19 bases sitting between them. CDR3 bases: TGTGCCGCTCGAGTAATTCTGTTCTCTGAAGCTTTCTTT. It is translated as CAARVILFSEAFF.

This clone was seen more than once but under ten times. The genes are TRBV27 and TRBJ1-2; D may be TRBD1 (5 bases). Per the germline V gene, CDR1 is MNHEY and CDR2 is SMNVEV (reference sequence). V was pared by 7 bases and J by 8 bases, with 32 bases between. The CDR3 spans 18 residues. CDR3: CASTSEGAGAATPHGYTF. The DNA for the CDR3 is TGTGCCAGCACCTCTGAAGGGGCAGGTGCGGCTACACCCCACGGCTACACCTTC.

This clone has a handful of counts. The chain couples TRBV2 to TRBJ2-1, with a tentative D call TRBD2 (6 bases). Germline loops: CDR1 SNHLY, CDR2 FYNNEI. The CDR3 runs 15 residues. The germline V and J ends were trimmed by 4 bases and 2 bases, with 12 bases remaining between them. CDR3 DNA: TGTGCCAGCAGTGTCTTGGCGGGGACCTACAATGAGCAGTTCTTC. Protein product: CASSVLAGTYNEQFF.